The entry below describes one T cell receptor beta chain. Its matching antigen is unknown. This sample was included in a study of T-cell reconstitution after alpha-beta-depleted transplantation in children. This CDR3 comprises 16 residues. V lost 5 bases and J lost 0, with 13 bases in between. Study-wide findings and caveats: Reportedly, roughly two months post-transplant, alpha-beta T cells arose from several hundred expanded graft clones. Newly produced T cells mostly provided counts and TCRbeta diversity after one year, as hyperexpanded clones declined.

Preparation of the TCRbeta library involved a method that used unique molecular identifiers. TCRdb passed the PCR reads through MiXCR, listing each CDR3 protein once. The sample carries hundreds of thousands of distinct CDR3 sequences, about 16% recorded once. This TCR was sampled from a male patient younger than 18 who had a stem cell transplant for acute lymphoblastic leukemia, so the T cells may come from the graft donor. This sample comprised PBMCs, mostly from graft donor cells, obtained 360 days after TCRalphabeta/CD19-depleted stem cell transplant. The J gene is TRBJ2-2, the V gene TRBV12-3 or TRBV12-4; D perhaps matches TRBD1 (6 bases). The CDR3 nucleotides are TGTGCCAGCAGTCCAGGGGTGCCATCGAACACCGGGGAGCTGTTTTTT. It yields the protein CASSPGVPSNTGELFF.